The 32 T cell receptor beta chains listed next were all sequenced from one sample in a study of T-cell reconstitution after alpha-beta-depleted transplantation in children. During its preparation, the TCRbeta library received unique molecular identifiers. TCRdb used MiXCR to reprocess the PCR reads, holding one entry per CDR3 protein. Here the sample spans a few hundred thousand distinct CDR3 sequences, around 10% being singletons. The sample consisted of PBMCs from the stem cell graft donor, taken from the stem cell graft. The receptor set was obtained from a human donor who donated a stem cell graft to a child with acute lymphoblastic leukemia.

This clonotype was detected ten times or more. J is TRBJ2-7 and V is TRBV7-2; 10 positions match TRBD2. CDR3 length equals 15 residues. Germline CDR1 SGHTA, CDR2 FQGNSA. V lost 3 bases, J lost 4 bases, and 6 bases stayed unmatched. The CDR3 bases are TGTGCCAGCAGCTTTAAGCGGGAGGGTATTTACGAGCAGTACTTC. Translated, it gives CASSFKREGIYEQYF.

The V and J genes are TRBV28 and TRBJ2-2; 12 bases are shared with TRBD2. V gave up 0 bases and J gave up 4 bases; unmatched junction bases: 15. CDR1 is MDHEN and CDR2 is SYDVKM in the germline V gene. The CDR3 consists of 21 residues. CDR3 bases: TGTGCCAGCAGTTTATGGTCAGCCGTCGGACTAGCGGGAATAGTCACCGGGGAGCTGTTTTTT. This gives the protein CASSLWSAVGLAGIVTGELFF.

The CDR3 here is CASSLSLGGTGELFF. The CDR3 DNA reads TGTGCCAGCAGTTTAAGTCTAGGGGGCACCGGGGAGCTGTTTTTT. V usage is TRBV12-3 or TRBV12-4 and J usage is TRBJ2-2, with D maybe TRBD1 (6 bases). CDR3 length: 15 residues. V dropped 2 bases and J dropped 4 bases, with 11 bases sitting between them.

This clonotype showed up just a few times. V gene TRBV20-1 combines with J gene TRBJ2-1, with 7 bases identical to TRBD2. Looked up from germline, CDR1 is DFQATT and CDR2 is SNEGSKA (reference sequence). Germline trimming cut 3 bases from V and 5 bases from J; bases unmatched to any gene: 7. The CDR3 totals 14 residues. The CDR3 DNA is TGCAGTGCTAGGAGCGGGGTAGTGAACAATGAGCAGTTCTTC. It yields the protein CSARSGVVNNEQFF.

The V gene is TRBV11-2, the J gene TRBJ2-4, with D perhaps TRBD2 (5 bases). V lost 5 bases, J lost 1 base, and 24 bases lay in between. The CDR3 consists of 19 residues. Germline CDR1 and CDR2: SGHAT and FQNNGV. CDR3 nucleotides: TGTGCCAGCAGCCCCCGACTGAGGGAGATCGGTGTGGCCAAAAACATTCAGTACTTC. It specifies CASSPRLREIGVAKNIQYF.

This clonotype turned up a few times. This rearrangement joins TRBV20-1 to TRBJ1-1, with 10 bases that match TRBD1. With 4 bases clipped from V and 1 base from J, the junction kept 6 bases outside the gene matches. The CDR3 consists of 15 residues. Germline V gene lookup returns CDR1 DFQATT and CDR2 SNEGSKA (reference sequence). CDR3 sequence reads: CSATGQGWENTEAFF. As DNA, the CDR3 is TGCAGTGCTACGGGACAGGGGTGGGAGAACACTGAAGCTTTCTTT.

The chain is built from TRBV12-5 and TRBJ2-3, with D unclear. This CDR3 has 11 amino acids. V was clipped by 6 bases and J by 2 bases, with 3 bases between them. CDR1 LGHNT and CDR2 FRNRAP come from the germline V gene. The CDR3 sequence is CASGFTDTQYF. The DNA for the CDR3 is TGTGCTAGTGGCTTCACAGATACGCAGTATTTT.

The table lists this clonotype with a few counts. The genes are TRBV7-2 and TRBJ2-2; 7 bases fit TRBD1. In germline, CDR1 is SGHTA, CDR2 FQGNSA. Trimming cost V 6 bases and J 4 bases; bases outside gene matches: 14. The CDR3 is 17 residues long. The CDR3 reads CASRKIPGTAGTGELFF. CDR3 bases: TGTGCCAGCAGGAAAATACCCGGGACAGCAGGCACCGGGGAGCTGTTTTTT.

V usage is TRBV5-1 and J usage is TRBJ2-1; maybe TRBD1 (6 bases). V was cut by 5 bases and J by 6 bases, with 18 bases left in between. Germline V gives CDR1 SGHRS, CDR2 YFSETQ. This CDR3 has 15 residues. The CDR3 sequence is CASRGGQGSSNEQFF. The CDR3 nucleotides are TGCGCCAGCAGAGGTGGTCAGGGGTCGAGCAATGAGCAGTTCTTC. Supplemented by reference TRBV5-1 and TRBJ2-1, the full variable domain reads KAGVTQTPRYLIKTRGQQVTLSCSPISGHRSVSWYQQTPGQGLQFLFEYFSETQRNKGNFPGRFSGRQFSNSRSEMNVSTLELGDSALYLCASRGGQGSSNEQFFGPGTRLTVL.

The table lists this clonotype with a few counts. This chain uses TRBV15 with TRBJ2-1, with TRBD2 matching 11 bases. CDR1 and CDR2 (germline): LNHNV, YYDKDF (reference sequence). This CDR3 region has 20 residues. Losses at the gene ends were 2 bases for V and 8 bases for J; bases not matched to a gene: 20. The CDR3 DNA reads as TGTGCCACCAGCAGAACCCCGGGACTAGCGGACGTTGAGCGGACGGATGAGCAGTTCTTC. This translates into CATSRTPGLADVERTDEQFF.

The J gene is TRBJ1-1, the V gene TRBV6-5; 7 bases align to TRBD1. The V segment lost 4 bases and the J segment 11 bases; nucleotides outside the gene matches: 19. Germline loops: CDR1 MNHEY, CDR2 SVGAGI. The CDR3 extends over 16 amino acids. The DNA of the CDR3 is TGTGCCAGCAGTTTCGCCGGGACAGCGGTGGACATGCGGGCTTTCTTT. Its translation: CASSFAGTAVDMRAFF.

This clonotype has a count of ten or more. The CDR3 here is CASRVAGVDEQFF. The CDR3 DNA reads as TGTGCCAGCAGGGTAGCGGGAGTCGATGAGCAGTTCTTC. The chain couples TRBV7-2 to TRBJ2-1, with 9 bases lining up with TRBD2. V lost 6 bases to trimming and J lost 8 bases; unmatched junction nucleotides: 5. The CDR3 runs to 13 residues. Germline values: CDR1 SGHTA, CDR2 FQGNSA.

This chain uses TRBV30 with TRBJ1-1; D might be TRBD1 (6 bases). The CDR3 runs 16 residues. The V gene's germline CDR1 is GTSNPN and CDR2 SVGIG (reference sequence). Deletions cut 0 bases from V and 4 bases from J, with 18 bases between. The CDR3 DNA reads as TGTGCCTGGAGTGTACCTGAACAGGGTAGTGGCACTGAAGCTTTCTTT. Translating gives CAWSVPEQGSGTEAFF.

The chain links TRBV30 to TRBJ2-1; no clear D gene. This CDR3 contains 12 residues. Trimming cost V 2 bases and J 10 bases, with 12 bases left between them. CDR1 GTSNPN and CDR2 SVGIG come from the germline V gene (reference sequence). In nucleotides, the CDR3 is TGTGCCTGGAGTCCCGGGTGGCCCGAGCAGTTCTTC. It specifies CAWSPGWPEQFF.

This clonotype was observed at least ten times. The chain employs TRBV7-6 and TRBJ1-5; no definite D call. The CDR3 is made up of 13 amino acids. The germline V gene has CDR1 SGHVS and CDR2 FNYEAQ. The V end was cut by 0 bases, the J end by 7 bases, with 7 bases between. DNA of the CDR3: TGTGCCAGCAGCTTAGCTGAAGGGCAGCCCCAGCATTTT. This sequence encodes CASSLAEGQPQHF.

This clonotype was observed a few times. The CDR3, as DNA: TGTGCCAGCAGCTTGCGGGGCCTACTAGCGAGCGAGCAGTACTTC. It encodes CASSLRGLLASEQYF. The V call is TRBV7-2, the J call TRBJ2-7; 7 bases are a match to TRBD2. The V segment lost 3 bases and the J segment 6 bases; nucleotides outside the gene matches: 11. The length of the CDR3 is 15 residues. Germline values: CDR1 SGHTA, CDR2 FQGNSA.

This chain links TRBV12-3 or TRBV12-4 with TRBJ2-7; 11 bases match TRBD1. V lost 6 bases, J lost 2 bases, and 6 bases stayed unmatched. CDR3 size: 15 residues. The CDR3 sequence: CASRGDRGSTYEQYF. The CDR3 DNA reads TGTGCCAGCAGGGGGGACAGGGGGAGTACCTACGAGCAGTACTTC.

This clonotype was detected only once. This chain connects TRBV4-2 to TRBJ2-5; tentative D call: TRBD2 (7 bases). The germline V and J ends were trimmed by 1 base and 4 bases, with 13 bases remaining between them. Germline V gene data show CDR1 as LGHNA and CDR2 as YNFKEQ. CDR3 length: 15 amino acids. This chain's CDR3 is CASSQGGGTRETQYF. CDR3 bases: TGTGCCAGCAGCCAAGGGGGAGGGACAAGAGAGACCCAGTACTTC.

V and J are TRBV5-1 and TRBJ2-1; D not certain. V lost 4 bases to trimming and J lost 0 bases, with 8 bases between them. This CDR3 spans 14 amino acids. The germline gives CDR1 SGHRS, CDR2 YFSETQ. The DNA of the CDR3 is TGCGCCAGCAGCCTGATGGCCTCCTACAATGAGCAGTTCTTC. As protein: CASSLMASYNEQFF.

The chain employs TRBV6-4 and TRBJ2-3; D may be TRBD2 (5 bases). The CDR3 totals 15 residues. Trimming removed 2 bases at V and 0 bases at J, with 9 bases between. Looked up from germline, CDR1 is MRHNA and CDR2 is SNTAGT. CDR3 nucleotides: TGTGCCAGCAGTGACGGTGGCGGGAGCACAGATACGCAGTATTTT. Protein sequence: CASSDGGGSTDTQYF.

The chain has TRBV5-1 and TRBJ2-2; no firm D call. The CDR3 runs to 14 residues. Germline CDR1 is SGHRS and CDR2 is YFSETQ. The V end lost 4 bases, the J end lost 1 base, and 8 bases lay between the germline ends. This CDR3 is CASSESKNTGELFF. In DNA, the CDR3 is TGCGCCAGCAGCGAAAGTAAGAACACCGGGGAGCTGTTTTTT. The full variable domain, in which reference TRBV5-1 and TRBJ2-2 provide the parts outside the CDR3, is KAGVTQTPRYLIKTRGQQVTLSCSPISGHRSVSWYQQTPGQGLQFLFEYFSETQRNKGNFPGRFSGRQFSNSRSEMNVSTLELGDSALYLCASSESKNTGELFFGEGSRLTVL.

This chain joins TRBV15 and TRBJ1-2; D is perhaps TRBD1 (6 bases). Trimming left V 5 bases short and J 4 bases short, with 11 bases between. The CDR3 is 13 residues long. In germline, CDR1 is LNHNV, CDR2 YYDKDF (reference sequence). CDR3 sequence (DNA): TGTGCCACCAGCTCTCAGGGGCGCTATGGCTACACCTTC. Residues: CATSSQGRYGYTF.

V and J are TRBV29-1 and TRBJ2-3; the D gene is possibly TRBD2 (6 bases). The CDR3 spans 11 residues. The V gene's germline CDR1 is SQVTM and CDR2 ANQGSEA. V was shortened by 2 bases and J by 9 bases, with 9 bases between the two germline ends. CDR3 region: CSVETSLTQYF. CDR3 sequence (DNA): TGCAGCGTTGAAACTAGCTTGACGCAGTATTTT.

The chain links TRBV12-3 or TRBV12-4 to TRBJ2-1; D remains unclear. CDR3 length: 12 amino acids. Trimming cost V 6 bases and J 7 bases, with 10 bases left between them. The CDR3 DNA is TGTGCCAGCAGAACCGAAAAGAATGAGCAGTTCTTC. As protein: CASRTEKNEQFF.

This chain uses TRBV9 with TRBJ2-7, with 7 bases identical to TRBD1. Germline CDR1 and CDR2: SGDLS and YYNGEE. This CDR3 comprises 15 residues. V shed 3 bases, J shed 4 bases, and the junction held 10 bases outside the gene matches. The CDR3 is CASSAWDQGEYEQYF. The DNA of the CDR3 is TGTGCCAGCAGCGCTTGGGACCAGGGGGAATACGAGCAGTACTTC.

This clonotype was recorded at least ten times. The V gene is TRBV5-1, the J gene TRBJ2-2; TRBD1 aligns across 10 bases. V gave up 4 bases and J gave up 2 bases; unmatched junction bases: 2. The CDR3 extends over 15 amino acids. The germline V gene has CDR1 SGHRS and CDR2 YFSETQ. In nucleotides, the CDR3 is TGCGCCAGCAGCCGGGACAGGGGAAACACCGGGGAGCTGTTTTTT. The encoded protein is CASSRDRGNTGELFF. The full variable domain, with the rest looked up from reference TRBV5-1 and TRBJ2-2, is KAGVTQTPRYLIKTRGQQVTLSCSPISGHRSVSWYQQTPGQGLQFLFEYFSETQRNKGNFPGRFSGRQFSNSRSEMNVSTLELGDSALYLCASSRDRGNTGELFFGEGSRLTVL.

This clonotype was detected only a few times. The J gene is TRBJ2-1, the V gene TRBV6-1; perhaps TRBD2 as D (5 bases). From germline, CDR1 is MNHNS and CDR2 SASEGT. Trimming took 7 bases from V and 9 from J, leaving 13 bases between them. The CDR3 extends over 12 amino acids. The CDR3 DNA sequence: TGTGCCAGCACCAAGGAGGTCGGTGAGCAGTTCTTC. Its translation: CASTKEVGEQFF.

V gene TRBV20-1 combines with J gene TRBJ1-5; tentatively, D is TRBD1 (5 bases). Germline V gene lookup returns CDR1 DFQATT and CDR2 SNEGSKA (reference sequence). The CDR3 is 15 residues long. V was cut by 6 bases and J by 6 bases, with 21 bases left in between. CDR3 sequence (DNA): TGCAGTGCCCCCTCGTCCCGGGGGGTAGGTCAGCCCCAGCATTTT. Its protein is CSAPSSRGVGQPQHF.

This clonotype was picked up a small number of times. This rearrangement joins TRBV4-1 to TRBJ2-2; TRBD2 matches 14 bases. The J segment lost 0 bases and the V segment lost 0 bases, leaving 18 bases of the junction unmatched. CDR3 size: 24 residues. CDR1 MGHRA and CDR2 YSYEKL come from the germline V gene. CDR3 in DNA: TGCGCCAGCAGCCAAGAACGCGGGTCGGCGTTCGGACTAGCGGGAGGAACGAACACCGGGGAGCTGTTTTTT. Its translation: CASSQERGSAFGLAGGTNTGELFF.

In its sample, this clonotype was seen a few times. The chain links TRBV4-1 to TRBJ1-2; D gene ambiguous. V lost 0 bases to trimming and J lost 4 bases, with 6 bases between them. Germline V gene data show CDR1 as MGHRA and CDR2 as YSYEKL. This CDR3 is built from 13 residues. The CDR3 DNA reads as TGCGCCAGCAGCCAAGATCAAGGCTATGGCTACACCTTC. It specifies CASSQDQGYGYTF.

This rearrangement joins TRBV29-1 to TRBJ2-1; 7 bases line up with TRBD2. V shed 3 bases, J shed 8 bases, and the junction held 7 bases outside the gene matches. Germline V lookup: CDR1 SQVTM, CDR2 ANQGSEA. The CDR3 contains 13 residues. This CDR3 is CSVEGRERHEQFF. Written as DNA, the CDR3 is TGCAGCGTTGAGGGGAGGGAAAGGCATGAGCAGTTCTTC.

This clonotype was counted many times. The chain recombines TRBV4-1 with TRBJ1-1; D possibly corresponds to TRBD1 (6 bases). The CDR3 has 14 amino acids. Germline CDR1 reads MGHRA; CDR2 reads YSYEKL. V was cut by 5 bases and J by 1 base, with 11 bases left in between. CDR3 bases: TGCGCCAGCAGCGGGGGGCCGGGGAACACTGAAGCTTTCTTT. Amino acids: CASSGGPGNTEAFF.